This TCR beta chain is from a study of OX40 agonist ivuxolimab in advanced cancers. Findings and caveats of the study: Low normalized T-cell clonal expansion was also seen in some nonresponders. CD4+ and CD8+ blood T cells expanded clonally by week 6 at 0.1 to 3.0 mg/kg.

Profiled with immunoSEQ multiplex PCR; TCRdb holds only in-frame clones, not every one. The profile shows around 26,000 clones, about 86% of them singletons. As to this clone: What it binds is unknown.

The CDR3 is made up of 14 amino acids. The V gene's germline CDR1 is LNHDA and CDR2 SQIVND (reference sequence). Trimming cost V 5 bases and J 5 bases, with 13 bases left between them. This material consisted of CD4+ or CD8+ T cells sorted from blood, taken in a trial of the OX40 agonist ivuxolimab. The chain couples TRBV19 to TRBJ2-1; D is possibly TRBD1 or TRBD2 (5 bases each). The clonotype comes from an adult with an advanced solid tumor such as melanoma, head and neck, liver or kidney cancer. The DNA for the CDR3 is TGTGCCAGTAGTGCCTCCGGGGCCAACAATGAGCAGTTCTTC. Translated: CASSASGANNEQFF. Drawing the rest from reference TRBV19 and TRBJ2-1, the complete variable domain is DGGITQSPKYLFRKEGQNVTLSCEQNLNHDAMYWYRQDPGQGLRLIYYSQIVNDFQKGDIAEGYSVSREKKESFPLTVTSAQKNPTAFYLCASSASGANNEQFFGPGTRLTVL.